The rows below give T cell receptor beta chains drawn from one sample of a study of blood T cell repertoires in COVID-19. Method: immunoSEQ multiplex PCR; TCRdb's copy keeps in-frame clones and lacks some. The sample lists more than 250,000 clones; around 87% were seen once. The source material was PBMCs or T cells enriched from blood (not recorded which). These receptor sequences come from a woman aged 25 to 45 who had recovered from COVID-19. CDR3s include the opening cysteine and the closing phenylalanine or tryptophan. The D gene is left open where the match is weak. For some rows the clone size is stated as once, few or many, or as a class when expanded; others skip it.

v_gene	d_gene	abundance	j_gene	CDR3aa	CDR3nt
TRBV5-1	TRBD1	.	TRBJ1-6	CATSGTENSPLHF	TGCGCCACCTCCGGGACAGAGAATTCACCCCTCCACTTT
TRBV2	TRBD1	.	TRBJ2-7	CASSDILAWTGGRSYEQYF	TGTGCCAGCAGTGATATTTTAGCGTGGACAGGGGGCAGGAGCTACGAGCAGTACTTC
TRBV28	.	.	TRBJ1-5	CASSFVGHLGSQHF	TGTGCCAGCAGTTTCGTCGGACACCTAGGGTCCCAGCATTTT
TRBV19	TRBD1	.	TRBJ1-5	CASSAGGLNQPQHF	TGTGCCAGTAGTGCAGGGGGCCTGAATCAGCCCCAGCATTTT
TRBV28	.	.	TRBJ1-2	CASRKQGGYGYTF	TGTGCCAGCAGGAAACAGGGTGGCTATGGCTACACCTTC
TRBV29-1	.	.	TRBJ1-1	CSVGAGGTEAFF	TGCAGCGTGGGAGCAGGAGGGACTGAAGCTTTCTTT
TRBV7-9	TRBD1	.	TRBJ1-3	CASSSTIAQGQGGNTIYF	TGTGCCAGCAGCTCCACCATCGCGCAGGGACAGGGTGGAAACACCATATATTTT
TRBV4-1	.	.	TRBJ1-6	CASSQGRGSPLHF	TGCGCCAGCAGCCAAGGAAGGGGGTCACCCCTCCACTTT
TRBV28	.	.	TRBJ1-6	CASSLSGSYNSPLHF	TGTGCCAGCAGTTTATCGGGCTCCTATAATTCACCCCTCCACTTT
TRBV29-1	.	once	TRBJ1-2	CSALDRQESNYGYTF	TGCAGCGCGTTAGACCGACAGGAGTCTAACTATGGCTACACCTTC
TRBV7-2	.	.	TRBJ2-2	CASSLVPANTGELFF	TGTGCCAGCAGCTTAGTTCCAGCGAACACCGGGGAGCTGTTTTTT
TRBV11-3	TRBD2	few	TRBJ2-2	CASSPPAGGANTGELFF	TGTGCCAGCAGCCCCCCGGCGGGGGGGGCGAACACCGGGGAGCTGTTTTTT
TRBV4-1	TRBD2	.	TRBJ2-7	CASSQDRPERGPSYEQYF	TGCGCCAGCAGCCAAGATCGCCCGGAGCGGGGGCCCTCCTACGAGCAGTACTTC
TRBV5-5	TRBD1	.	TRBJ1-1	CASSLEPGQGNTEAFF	TGTGCCAGCAGCTTGGAGCCGGGACAGGGGAACACTGAAGCTTTCTTT
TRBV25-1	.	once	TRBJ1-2	CASSEADF	TGTGCCAGCAGTGAGGCCGACTTC
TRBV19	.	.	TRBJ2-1	CASKPVNRRGGDEQFF	TGTGCCAGTAAGCCGGTGAACAGGAGAGGGGGGGATGAGCAGTTCTTC
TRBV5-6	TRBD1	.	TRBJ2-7	CASSLEGQGLSYEQYF	TGTGCCAGCAGCTTGGAGGGACAGGGCCTATCCTACGAGCAGTACTTC
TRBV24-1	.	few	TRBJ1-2	CATSDVREEGYGYTF	TGTGCCACCAGTGACGTCAGGGAGGAAGGCTATGGCTACACCTTC
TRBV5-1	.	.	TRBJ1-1	CASSSAGRTEAFF	TGCGCCAGCAGCTCGGCAGGGAGGACTGAAGCTTTCTTT
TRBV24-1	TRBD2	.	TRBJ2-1	CATSKAGGHSYNEQFF	TGTGCCACCAGTAAAGCGGGGGGTCACTCCTACAATGAGCAGTTCTTC
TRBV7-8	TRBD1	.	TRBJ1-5	CASSPQGNSNQPQHF	TGTGCCAGCAGCCCACAGGGGAATAGCAATCAGCCCCAGCATTTT
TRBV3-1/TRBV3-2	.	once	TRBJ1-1	CASRGRGEVGNTEAFF	TGTGCCAGCAGGGGACGCGGGGAGGTGGGGAACACTGAAGCTTTCTTT
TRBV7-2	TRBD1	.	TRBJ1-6	CASSEGTGRSPLHF	TGTGCCAGCAGCGAAGGGACAGGCAGGTCACCCCTCCACTTT
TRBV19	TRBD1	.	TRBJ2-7	CASRGQGSYEQYF	TGTGCCAGTAGAGGACAGGGCTCCTACGAGCAGTACTTC
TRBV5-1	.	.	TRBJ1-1	CASSPSTARTEAFF	TGCGCCAGCAGCCCATCCACCGCGCGAACTGAAGCTTTCTTT
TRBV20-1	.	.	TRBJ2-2	CSASRGNTGELFF	TGCAGTGCTAGTAGGGGGAACACCGGGGAGCTGTTTTTT
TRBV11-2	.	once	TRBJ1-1	CASSFGPGSNTEAFF	TGTGCCAGCAGCTTCGGACCGGGGTCGAACACTGAAGCTTTCTTT
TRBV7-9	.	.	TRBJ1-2	CASSSQGPGYGYTF	TGTGCCAGCAGCTCCCAGGGTCCTGGCTATGGCTACACCTTC
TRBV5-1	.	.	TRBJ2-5	CASSLDPPQETQYF	TGCGCCAGCAGCTTGGATCCTCCCCAAGAGACCCAGTACTTC
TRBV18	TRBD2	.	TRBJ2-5	CASSLMWASGEETQYF	TGTGCCAGCTCCTTAATGTGGGCTAGCGGGGAAGAGACCCAGTACTTC
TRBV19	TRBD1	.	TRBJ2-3	CASTRVAGGDSHSTDTQYF	TGTGCCAGTACCCGAGTTGCAGGGGGAGACAGCCATAGCACAGATACGCAGTATTTT
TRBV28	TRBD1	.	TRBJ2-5	CASSLRQGTETQYF	TGTGCCAGCAGTCTGAGACAGGGGACGGAGACCCAGTACTTC
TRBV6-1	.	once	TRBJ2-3	CASSETPGGTDTQYF	TGTGCCAGCAGTGAAACGCCCGGTGGCACAGATACGCAGTATTTT
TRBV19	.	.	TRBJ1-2	CASSMRQGSPGGYTF	TGTGCCAGTAGTATGAGGCAGGGATCTCCGGGTGGCTACACCTTC
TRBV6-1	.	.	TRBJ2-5	CASSERASRGATQYF	TGTGCCAGCAGTGAACGGGCCTCCCGGGGTGCGACCCAGTACTTC
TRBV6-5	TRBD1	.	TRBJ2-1	CASSTGTGVNEQFF	TGTGCCAGCAGTACCGGGACAGGGGTCAATGAGCAGTTCTTC
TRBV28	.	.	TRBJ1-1	CASSTSRGLNTEAFF	TGTGCCAGCAGTACCTCGCGGGGCCTGAACACTGAAGCTTTCTTT
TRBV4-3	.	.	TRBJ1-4	CASSQTIATNEKLFF	TGCGCCAGCAGCCAAACAATTGCAACTAATGAAAAACTGTTTTTT
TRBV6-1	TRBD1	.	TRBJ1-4	CASSEPGQTEKLFF	TGTGCCAGCAGTGAACCGGGACAGACCGAAAAACTGTTTTTT
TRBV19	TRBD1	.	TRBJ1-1	CASSIDRADTEAFF	TGTGCCAGTAGTATCGACAGGGCGGACACTGAAGCTTTCTTT
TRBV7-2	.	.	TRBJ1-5	CASSALQGISNQPQHF	TGTGCCAGCAGCGCACTACAGGGAATAAGCAATCAGCCCCAGCATTTT
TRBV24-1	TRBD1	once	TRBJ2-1	CATSDPRQGYNEQFF	TGTGCCACCAGTGATCCCCGACAGGGGTACAATGAGCAGTTCTTC
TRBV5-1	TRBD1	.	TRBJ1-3	CASSAGTGGNTIYF	TGCGCCAGCAGCGCCGGGACAGGAGGGAACACCATATATTTT
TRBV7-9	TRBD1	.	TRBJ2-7	CASSLAWDRGHEQYF	TGTGCCAGCAGCTTAGCCTGGGACAGGGGCCACGAGCAGTACTTC
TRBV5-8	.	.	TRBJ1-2	CASSFFPLGHSNYGYTF	TGTGCCAGCAGCTTTTTTCCCTTGGGACATTCTAACTATGGCTACACCTTC
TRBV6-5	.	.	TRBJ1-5	CASSSEIGGNQPQHF	TGTGCCAGCAGTTCTGAGATCGGCGGTAATCAGCCCCAGCATTTT
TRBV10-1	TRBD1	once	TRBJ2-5	CASSRDREEETQYF	TGCGCCAGCAGCCGGGACAGGGAGGAAGAGACCCAGTACTTC
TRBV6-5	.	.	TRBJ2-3	CASGFRGPTDTQYF	TGTGCCAGCGGGTTCAGGGGACCCACAGATACGCAGTATTTT
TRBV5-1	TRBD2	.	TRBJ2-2	CASSLGDYVGTRTGELFF	TGCGCCAGCAGCTTGGGGGACTATGTGGGGACTCGGACCGGGGAGCTGTTTTTT
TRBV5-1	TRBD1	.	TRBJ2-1	CASSYGQGDEQFF	TGCGCCAGCAGCTACGGACAGGGCGATGAGCAGTTCTTC
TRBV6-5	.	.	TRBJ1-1	CASILEGGAEAFF	TGTGCCAGCATCCTCGAGGGGGGGGCTGAAGCTTTCTTT
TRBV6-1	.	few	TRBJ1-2	CASSDRGSSRYGYTF	TGTGCCAGCAGTGACAGGGGCTCTTCACGTTATGGCTACACCTTC
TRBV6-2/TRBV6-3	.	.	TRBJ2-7	CASSRTRSAGQYF	TGTGCCAGCAGCCGGACAAGATCAGCCGGGCAGTACTTC
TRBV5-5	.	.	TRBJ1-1	CASSALQGHTEAFF	TGTGCCAGCAGCGCGTTACAGGGCCACACTGAAGCTTTCTTT
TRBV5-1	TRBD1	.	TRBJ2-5	CASSFTGAAYQETQYF	TGCGCCAGCAGCTTCACAGGGGCCGCGTACCAAGAGACCCAGTACTTC
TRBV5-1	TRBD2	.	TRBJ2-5	CASSSRAGLIAGGETQYF	TGCGCCAGCAGCTCGAGAGCCGGCCTGATAGCGGGGGGAGAGACCCAGTACTTC
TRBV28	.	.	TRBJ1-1	CASSLWGGTSMNTEAFF	TGTGCCAGCAGTTTGTGGGGCGGGACGAGCATGAACACTGAAGCTTTCTTT
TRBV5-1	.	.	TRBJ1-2	CASSSTTGQRNGYTF	TGCGCCAGCAGCTCGACTACAGGGCAAAGGAATGGCTACACCTTC
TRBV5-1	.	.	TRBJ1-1	CASSPTPQGGTEAFF	TGCGCCAGCAGCCCAACCCCACAGGGCGGCACTGAAGCTTTCTTT